This T cell receptor (beta chain) was found in a study of blood T cell repertoires in COVID-19. Germline values: CDR1 MNHNY, CDR2 SVGAGI (reference sequence). Trimming left V 6 bases short and J 1 base short, with 14 bases between. The CDR3 has 15 residues. The data were produced by immunoSEQ multiplex PCR, yet TCRdb's version contains in-frame clones alone and is incomplete. Of under 150,000 clones in the sample, approximately 80% are singletons; the top ten hold roughly 1.8%. Material: peripheral blood. The source of this sequence is a man between 65 and 79 years old with acute or convalescent COVID-19. The chain uses TRBV6-6 and TRBJ2-3, with D perhaps TRBD1 (6 bases). DNA of the CDR3: TGTGCCAGCAGACTACAGGGTGGGGGCACAGATACGCAGTATTTT. It yields the protein CASRLQGGGTDTQYF.